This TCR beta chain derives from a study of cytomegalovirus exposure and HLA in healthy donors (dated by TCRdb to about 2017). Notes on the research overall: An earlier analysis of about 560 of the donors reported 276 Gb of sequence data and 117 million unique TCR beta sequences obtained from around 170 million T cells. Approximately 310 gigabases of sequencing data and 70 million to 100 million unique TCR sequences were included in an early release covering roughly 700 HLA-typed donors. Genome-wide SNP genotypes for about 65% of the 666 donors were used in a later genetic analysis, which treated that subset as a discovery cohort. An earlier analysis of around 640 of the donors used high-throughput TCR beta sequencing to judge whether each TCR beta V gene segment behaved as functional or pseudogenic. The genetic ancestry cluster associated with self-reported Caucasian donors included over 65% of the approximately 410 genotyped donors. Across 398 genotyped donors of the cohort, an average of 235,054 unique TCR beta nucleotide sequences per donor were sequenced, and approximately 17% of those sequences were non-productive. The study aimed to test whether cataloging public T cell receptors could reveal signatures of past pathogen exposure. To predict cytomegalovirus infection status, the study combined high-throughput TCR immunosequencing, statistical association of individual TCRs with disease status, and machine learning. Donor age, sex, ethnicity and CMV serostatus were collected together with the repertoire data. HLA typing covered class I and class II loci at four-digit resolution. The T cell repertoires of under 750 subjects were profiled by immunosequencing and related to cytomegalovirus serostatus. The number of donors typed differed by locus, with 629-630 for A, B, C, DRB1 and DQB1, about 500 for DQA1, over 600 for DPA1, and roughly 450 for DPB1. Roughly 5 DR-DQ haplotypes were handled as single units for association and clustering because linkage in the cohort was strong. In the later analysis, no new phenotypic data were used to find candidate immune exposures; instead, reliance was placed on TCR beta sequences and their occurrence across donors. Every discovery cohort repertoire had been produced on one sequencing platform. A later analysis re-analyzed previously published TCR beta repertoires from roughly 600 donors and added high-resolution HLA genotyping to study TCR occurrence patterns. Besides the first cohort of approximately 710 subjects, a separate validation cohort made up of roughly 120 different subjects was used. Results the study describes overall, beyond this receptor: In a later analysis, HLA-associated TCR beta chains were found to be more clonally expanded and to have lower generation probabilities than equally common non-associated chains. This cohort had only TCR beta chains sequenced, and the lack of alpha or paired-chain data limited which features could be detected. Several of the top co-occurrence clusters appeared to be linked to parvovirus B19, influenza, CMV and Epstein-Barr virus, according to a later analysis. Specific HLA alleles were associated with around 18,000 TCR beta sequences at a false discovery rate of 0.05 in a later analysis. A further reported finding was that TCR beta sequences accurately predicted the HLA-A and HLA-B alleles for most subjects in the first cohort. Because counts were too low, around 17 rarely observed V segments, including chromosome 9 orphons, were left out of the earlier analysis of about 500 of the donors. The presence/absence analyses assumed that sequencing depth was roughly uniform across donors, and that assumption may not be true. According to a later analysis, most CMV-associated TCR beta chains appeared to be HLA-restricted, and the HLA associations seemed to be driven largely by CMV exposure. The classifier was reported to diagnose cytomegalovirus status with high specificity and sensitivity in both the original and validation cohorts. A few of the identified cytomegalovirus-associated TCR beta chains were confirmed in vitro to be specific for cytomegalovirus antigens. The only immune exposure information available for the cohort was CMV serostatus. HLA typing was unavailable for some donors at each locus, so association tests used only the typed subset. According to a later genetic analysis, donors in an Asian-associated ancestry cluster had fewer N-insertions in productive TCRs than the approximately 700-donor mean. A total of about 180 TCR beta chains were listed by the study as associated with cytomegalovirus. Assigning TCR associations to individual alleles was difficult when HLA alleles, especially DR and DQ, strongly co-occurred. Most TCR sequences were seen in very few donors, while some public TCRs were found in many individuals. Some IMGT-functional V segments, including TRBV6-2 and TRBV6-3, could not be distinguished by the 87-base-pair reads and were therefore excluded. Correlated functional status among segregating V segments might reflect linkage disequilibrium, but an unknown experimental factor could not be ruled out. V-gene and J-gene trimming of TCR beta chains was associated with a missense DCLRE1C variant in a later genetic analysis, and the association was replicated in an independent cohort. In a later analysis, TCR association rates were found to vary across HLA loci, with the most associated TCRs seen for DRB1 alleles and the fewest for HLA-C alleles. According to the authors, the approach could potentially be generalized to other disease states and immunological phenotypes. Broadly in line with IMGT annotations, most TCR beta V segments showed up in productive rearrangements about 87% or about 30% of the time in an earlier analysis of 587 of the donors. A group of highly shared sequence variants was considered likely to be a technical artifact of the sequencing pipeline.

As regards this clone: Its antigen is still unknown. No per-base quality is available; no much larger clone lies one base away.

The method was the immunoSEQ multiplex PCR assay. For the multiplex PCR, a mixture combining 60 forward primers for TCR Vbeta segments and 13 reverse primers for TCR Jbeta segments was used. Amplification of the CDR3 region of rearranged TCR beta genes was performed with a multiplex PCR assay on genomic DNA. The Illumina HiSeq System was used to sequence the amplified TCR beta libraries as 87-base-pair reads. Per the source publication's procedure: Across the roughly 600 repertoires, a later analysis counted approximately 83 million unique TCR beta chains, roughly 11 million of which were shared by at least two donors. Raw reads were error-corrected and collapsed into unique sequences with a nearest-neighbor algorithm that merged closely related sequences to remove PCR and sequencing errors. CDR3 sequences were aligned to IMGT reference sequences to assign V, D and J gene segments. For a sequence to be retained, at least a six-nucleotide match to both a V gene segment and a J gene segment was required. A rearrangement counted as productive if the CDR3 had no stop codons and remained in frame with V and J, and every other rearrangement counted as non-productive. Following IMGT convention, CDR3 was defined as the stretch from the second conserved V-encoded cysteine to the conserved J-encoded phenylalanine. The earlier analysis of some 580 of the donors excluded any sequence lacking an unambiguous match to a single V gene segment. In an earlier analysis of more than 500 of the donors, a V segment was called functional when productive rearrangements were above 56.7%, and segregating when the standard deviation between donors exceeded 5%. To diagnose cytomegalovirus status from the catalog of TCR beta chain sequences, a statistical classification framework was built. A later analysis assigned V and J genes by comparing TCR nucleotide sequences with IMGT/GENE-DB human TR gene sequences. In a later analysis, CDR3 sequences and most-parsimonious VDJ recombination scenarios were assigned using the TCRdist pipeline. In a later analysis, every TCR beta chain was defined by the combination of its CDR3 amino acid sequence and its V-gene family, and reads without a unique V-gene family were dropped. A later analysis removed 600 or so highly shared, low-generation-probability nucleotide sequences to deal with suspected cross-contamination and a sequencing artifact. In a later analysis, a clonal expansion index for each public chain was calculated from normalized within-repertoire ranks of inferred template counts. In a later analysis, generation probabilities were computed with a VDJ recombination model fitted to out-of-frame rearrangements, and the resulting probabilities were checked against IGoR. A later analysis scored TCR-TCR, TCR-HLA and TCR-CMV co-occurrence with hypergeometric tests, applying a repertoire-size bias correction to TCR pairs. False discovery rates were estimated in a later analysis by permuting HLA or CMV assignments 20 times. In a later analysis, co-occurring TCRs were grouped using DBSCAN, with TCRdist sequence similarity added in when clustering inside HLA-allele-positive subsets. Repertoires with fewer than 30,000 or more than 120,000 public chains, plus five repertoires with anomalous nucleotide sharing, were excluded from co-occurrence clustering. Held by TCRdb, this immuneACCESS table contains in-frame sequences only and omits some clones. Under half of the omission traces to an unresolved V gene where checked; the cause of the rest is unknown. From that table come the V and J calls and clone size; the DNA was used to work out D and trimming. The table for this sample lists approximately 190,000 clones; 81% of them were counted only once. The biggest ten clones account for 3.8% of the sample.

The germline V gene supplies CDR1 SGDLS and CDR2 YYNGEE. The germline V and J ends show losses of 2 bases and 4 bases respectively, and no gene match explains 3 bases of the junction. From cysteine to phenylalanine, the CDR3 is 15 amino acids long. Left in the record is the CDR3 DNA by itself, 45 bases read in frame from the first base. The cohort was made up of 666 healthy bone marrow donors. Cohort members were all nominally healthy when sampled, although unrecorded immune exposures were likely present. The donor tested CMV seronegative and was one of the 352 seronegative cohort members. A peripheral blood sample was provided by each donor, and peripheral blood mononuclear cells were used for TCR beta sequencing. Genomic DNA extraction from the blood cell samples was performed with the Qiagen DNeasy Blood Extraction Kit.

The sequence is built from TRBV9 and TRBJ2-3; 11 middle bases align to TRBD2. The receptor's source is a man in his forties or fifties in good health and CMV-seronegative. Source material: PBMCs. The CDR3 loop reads CASSVSLAGADTQYF. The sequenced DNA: TGTGCCAGCAGCGTCTCACTAGCGGGGGCAGATACGCAGTATTTT.